A single sample gave rise to the 23 T cell receptor beta chains below, sequenced in a study of blood T cell repertoires in COVID-19. TCRdb's copy holds only in-frame clones and misses some; the assay was immunoSEQ multiplex PCR. This table has some 250,000 clones, approximately 88% appearing once. The sample consisted of peripheral blood. The receptors originated from a man between 35 and 55 years old with acute or convalescent COVID-19.

This clone appeared a few times. This chain connects TRBV30 to TRBJ2-1; TRBD2 matches 9 bases. CDR3 length equals 14 residues. Germline CDR1 and CDR2: GTSNPN and SVGIG (reference sequence). Trimming cost V 0 bases and J 5 bases; bases outside gene matches: 2. CDR3 in amino acids: CAWSVLAGHNEQFF. In nucleotides, the CDR3 is TGTGCCTGGAGTGTACTAGCGGGTCACAATGAGCAGTTCTTC.

This chain links TRBV3-1 (or the pseudogene TRBV3-2) with TRBJ1-2, with 11 bases matching TRBD1. Looked up from germline, CDR1 is LGHDT and CDR2 is YNNKEL (reference sequence). There are 15 residues in the CDR3. The trim removed 5 bases at V and 4 bases at J, leaving 6 bases unmatched. CDR3 loop: CASSIPGQGGYGYTF. CDR3 in DNA: TGTGCCAGCAGCATCCCGGGACAGGGGGGCTATGGCTACACCTTC.

V and J are TRBV20-1 and TRBJ1-5; the D is unclear. Germline CDR1 reads DFQATT; CDR2 reads SNEGSKA (reference sequence). V lost 3 bases and J lost 7, with 19 bases in between. This CDR3 region has 15 residues. The CDR3 DNA is TGCAGTGCTAGTCGGACGGAGGGAGGAGGGCAGCCCCAGCATTTT. It codes for CSASRTEGGGQPQHF.

The chain carries TRBV11-2 and TRBJ1-1; 8 nucleotides agree with TRBD1. Unmatched junction bases numbered 7, after V lost 1 base and J lost 3 bases. CDR3 length equals 16 residues. Germline CDR1 is SGHAT and CDR2 is FQNNGV. The DNA of the CDR3 is TGTGCCAGCAGCTTAGTGGCAGGGGGCGTTCACACTGAAGCTTTCTTT. Its protein is CASSLVAGGVHTEAFF.

The count of this clone is one. This chain uses TRBV6-5 with TRBJ2-7, with TRBD1 matching over 10 bases. The CDR3 contains 14 residues. The germline V gene has CDR1 MNHEY and CDR2 SVGAGI. V lost 5 bases to trimming and J lost 5 bases; unmatched junction nucleotides: 6. CDR3 bases: TGTGCCAGCAGTCGACAGGGGGCGCAGAACGAGCAGTACTTC. Translation gives CASSRQGAQNEQYF.

The sample holds one count of this clone. The chain couples TRBV6-4 to TRBJ2-2, with 9 bases identical to TRBD1. Germline loops: CDR1 MRHNA, CDR2 SNTAGT. CDR3 size: 15 residues. The J segment lost 3 bases and the V segment lost 7 bases, leaving 6 bases of the junction unmatched. The CDR3 loop reads CASKSGQGYTGELFF. DNA of the CDR3: TGTGCCAGCAAATCGGGACAGGGATACACCGGGGAGCTGTTTTTT.

The V call is TRBV27, the J call TRBJ2-1; D may be TRBD2 (5 bases). This CDR3 spans 14 amino acids. Trimming took 3 bases from V and 5 from J, leaving 11 bases between them. Germline V CDR1 and CDR2: MNHEY, SMNVEV (reference sequence). Here the CDR3 DNA reads TGTGCCAGCAGTTTTGCGGGCCGCCACAATGAGCAGTTCTTC. Its protein is CASSFAGRHNEQFF.

This clone was found once. This rearrangement joins TRBV20-1 to TRBJ2-2; D uncertain. Germline-derived CDR1 and CDR2 are DFQATT and SNEGSKA (reference sequence). The CDR3 is made up of 11 amino acids. Trimming took 6 bases from V and 5 from J, leaving 7 bases between them. CDR3 residues: CSAQKTGELFF. The CDR3 DNA is TGCAGTGCCCAAAAAACCGGGGAGCTGTTTTTT.

This chain links TRBV6-5 with TRBJ1-1; D is unclear. Germline assignment: CDR1 MNHEY and CDR2 SVGAGI. The CDR3 sequence is 11 residues long. V shed 2 bases and J shed 11 bases, with 9 bases lying between them. The CDR3 loop is CASSYNRRAFF. The DNA for the CDR3 is TGTGCCAGCAGTTACAATCGCCGGGCTTTCTTT.

Comments on this clone: At the DNA level, this CDR3 is encoded by other sequences in the same sample as well. The chain is built from TRBV5-1 and TRBJ1-2; 8 bases map to TRBD1. After removal of 2 bases from V and 2 bases from J, the junction contained 2 bases not matched to a gene. Germline CDR1 is SGHRS and CDR2 is YFSETQ. There are 14 residues in the CDR3. The CDR3 DNA sequence: TGCGCCAGCAGCTTAGACAGGGGAAACTATGGCTACACCTTC. Amino acids: CASSLDRGNYGYTF.

V and J are TRBV19 and TRBJ1-3; no firm D call. The germline gives CDR1 LNHDA, CDR2 SQIVND (reference sequence). The CDR3 consists of 15 residues. Trimming removed 7 bases from V and 0 bases from J, with 13 bases in between. The CDR3 here is CASKWPVPSGNTIYF. The CDR3 DNA is TGTGCCAGTAAGTGGCCAGTACCCTCTGGAAACACCATATATTTT.

Only a few counts were recorded for this clone. This sequence joins TRBV3-1 (or the pseudogene TRBV3-2) and TRBJ2-1; 7 nucleotides align to TRBD2. The CDR3 extends over 16 amino acids. Trimming removed 2 bases from V and 2 bases from J; junction bases left unmatched: 6. Germline CDR1 is LGHDT and CDR2 is YNNKEL (reference sequence). In DNA form, the CDR3 reads TGTGCCAGCAGCCAAACTAACGCGGGAGCCTACAATGAGCAGTTCTTC. This codes for CASSQTNAGAYNEQFF.

This rearrangement joins TRBV5-4 to TRBJ2-7; weak D call: TRBD1 (5 bases). Germline assignment: CDR1 SGHNT and CDR2 YYREEE (reference sequence). This CDR3 comprises 14 residues. Trimming took 2 bases from V and 2 from J, leaving 11 bases between them. CDR3 bases: TGTGCCAGCAGCTTAATCGACAGCACCTACGAGCAGTACTTC. As protein: CASSLIDSTYEQYF.

This clone was observed a handful of times. The chain links TRBV5-4 to TRBJ2-2; no clear D. The V and J ends lost 4 bases and 4 bases respectively, with 11 bases between them. This CDR3 is 14 amino acids long. The germline V gene has CDR1 SGHNT and CDR2 YYREEE (reference sequence). Here the CDR3 reads CASSPLTSTGELFF. CDR3 DNA: TGTGCCAGCAGCCCCTTAACAAGCACCGGGGAGCTGTTTTTT.

CDR3 coding DNA: TGTGCCAGCAGCTTGGGGACTAGCAGTCCCTACGAGCAGTACTTC. It codes for CASSLGTSSPYEQYF. The chain has TRBV7-2 and TRBJ2-7; TRBD2 matches at 9 bases. V was clipped by 3 bases and J by 2 bases; unmatched bases: 5. The germline gives CDR1 SGHTA, CDR2 FQGNSA. The CDR3 is made up of 15 amino acids.

The V gene is TRBV6-6, the J gene TRBJ2-3; TRBD2 matches 7 bases. The CDR3 is made up of 16 amino acids. Germline CDR1 and CDR2: MNHNY and SVGAGI (reference sequence). V shed 6 bases and J 0 bases; nucleotides not matched to a gene: 9. CDR3 amino acids: CASSRAGVGSTDTQYF. The CDR3 DNA reads TGTGCCAGCAGCCGCGCGGGAGTGGGTAGCACAGATACGCAGTATTTT.

The CDR3 coding sequence is TGTGCCTGGAGTGCGGAGTCCTATAATTCACCCCTCCACTTT. Its protein product is CAWSAESYNSPLHF. This chain uses TRBV30 with TRBJ1-6; D gene uncertain. Germline assignment: CDR1 GTSNPN and CDR2 SVGIG (reference sequence). Trimming took off 1 base at V and 1 base at J, with 5 bases between the two ends. The length of the CDR3 is 14 residues.

This sequence joins TRBV6-2 or TRBV6-3 and TRBJ2-7; no reliable D call. The V gene lost 0 bases and the J gene lost 5 bases, with 17 bases spanning the gap. Germline V gives CDR1 MNHEY, CDR2 SVGEGT. The CDR3 extends over 16 amino acids. CDR3 sequence (DNA): TGTGCCAGCAGTTACTCCCCTCCCCAAGTGAGCCACGAGCAGTACTTC. Residues: CASSYSPPQVSHEQYF.

J is TRBJ2-7 and V is TRBV4-1, with a weak D call TRBD2 (6 bases). The CDR3 is made up of 16 amino acids. V was shortened by 0 bases and J by 2 bases, with 14 bases between the two germline ends. Germline V lookup: CDR1 MGHRA, CDR2 YSYEKL. The CDR3 sequence: CASSQDSGTGTYEQYF. Written as DNA, the CDR3 is TGCGCCAGCAGCCAAGATAGCGGTACAGGAACCTACGAGCAGTACTTC.

The chain recombines TRBV28 with TRBJ1-1, with unresolved D. Between the trimmed V and J ends, which lost 6 bases and 4 bases, there was a span of 9 bases. Germline V gene data show CDR1 as MDHEN and CDR2 as SYDVKM. The CDR3 length is 12 residues. CDR3 loop: CASRGRTTEAFF. The CDR3 DNA follows: TGTGCCAGCAGGGGCAGAACCACTGAAGCTTTCTTT.

The J gene is TRBJ2-7, the V gene TRBV28; 8 positions match TRBD2. J gave up 0 bases and V 6 bases, and 7 bases lay outside the gene matches. Germline loops: CDR1 MDHEN, CDR2 SYDVKM. This CDR3 has 15 amino acids. The CDR3 DNA reads TGTGCCAGCAGCCCCGTTAGCGGGGCCTCCTACGAGCAGTACTTC. It is translated as CASSPVSGASYEQYF.

The CDR3 reads CASSIVGTSGIEQFF. CDR3 bases: TGTGCCAGTAGTATAGTTGGGACTAGCGGGATCGAGCAGTTCTTC. The chain employs TRBV19 and TRBJ2-1, with 13 bases identical to TRBD2. CDR3 length: 15 amino acids. Germline V lookup: CDR1 LNHDA, CDR2 SQIVND (reference sequence). The V segment lost 1 base and the J segment 10 bases; nucleotides outside the gene matches: 4.

There are a few counts of this clone. The J gene is TRBJ2-2, the V gene TRBV7-9; 10 bases are a match to TRBD2. The trim removed 5 bases at V and 1 base at J, leaving 7 bases unmatched. CDR3 length: 17 residues. CDR1 SEHNR and CDR2 FQNEAQ come from the germline V gene (reference sequence). CDR3 sequence reads: CASSQSTSGVNTGELFF. Written as DNA, the CDR3 is TGTGCCAGCAGCCAATCTACTAGCGGGGTGAACACCGGGGAGCTGTTTTTT.